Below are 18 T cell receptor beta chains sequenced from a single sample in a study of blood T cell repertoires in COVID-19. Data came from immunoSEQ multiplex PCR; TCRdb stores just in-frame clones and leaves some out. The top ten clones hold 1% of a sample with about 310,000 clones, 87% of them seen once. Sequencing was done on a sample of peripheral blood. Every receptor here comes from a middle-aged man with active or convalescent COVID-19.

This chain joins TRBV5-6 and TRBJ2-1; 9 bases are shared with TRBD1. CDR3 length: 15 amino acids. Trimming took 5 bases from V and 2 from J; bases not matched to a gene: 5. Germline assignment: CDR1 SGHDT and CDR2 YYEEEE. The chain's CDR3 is CASSWTGDPYNEQFF. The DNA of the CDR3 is TGTGCCAGCAGTTGGACAGGGGATCCCTACAATGAGCAGTTCTTC.

For the CDR3, the DNA is TGTGCCACCAGAGAAACAGGGGATGATGGCTACACCTTC. Amino acid sequence: CATRETGDDGYTF. J is TRBJ1-2 and V is TRBV24-1; 7 nucleotides agree with TRBD1. The CDR3 runs to 13 residues. V trimming: 7 bases; J trimming: 6 bases; junction bases outside the gene matches: 7. CDR1 is KGHDR, CDR2 SFDVKD, per germline.

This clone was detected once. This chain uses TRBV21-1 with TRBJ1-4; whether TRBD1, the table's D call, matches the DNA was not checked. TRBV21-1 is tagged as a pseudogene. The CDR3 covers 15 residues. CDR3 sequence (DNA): TGTGCCAGCAGCCCACTAGGGGGCGCGGGTGAAAAACTGTTTTTT. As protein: CASSPLGGAGEKLFF.

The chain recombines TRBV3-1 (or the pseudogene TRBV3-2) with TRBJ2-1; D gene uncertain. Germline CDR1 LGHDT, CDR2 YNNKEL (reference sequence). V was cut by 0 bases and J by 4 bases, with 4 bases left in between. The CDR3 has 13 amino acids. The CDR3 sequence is CASSQERYNEQFF. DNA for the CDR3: TGTGCCAGCAGCCAAGAACGGTACAATGAGCAGTTCTTC.

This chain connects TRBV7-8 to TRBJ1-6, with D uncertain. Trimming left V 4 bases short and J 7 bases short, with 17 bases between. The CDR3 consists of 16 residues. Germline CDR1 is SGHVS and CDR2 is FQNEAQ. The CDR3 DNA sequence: TGTGCCAGCAGCTCGGCGGATCTTCTCGGGAATTCACCCCTCCACTTT. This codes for CASSSADLLGNSPLHF.

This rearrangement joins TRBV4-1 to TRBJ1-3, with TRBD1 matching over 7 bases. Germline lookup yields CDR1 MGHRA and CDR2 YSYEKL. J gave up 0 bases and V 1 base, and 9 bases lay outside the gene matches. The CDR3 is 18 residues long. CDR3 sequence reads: CASSQGTGDYSSGNTIYF. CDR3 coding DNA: TGCGCCAGCAGCCAAGGGACAGGAGATTACAGCTCTGGAAACACCATATATTTT.

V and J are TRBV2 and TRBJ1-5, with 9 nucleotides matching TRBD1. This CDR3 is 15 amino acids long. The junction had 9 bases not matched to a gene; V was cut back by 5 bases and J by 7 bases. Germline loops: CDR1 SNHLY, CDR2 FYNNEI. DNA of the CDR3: TGTGCCAGCAGTAGGGACAGGGCCTTAGGGCAGCCCCAGCATTTT. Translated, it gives CASSRDRALGQPQHF.

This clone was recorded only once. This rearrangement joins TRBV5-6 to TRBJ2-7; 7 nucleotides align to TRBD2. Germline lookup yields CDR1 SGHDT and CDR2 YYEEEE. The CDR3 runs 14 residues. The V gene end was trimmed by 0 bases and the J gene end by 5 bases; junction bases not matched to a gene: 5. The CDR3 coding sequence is TGTGCCAGCAGCTTGGGCGGGGGTAGCAACGAGCAGTACTTC. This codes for CASSLGGGSNEQYF.

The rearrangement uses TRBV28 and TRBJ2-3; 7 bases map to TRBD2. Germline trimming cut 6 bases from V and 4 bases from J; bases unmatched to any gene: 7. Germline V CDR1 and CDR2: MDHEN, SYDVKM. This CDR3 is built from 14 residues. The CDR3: CASRAGPRADTQYF. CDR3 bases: TGTGCCAGCAGAGCGGGACCCCGGGCAGATACGCAGTATTTT.

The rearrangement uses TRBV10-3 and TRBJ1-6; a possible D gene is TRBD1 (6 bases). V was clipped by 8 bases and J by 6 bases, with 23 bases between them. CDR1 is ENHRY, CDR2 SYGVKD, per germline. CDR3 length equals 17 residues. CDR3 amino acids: CAIGDPDRLASNSPLHF. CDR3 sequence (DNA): TGTGCCATCGGAGACCCGGACAGATTGGCGAGTAATTCACCCCTCCACTTT.

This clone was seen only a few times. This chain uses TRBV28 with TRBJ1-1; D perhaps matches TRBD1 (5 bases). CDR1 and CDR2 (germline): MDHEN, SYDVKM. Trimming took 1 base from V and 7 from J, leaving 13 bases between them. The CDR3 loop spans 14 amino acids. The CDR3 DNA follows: TGTGCCAGCAGTTTATTAAGGCAGGGTATTGAAGCTTTCTTT. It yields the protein CASSLLRQGIEAFF.

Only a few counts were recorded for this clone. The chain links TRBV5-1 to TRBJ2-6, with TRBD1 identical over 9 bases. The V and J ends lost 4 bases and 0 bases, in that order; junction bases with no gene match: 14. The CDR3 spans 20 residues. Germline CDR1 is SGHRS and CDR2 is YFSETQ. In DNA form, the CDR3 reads TGCGCCAGCAGCCCCAAAGGAATGGGACAGGGAGCCTCTGGGGCCAACGTCCTGACTTTC. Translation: CASSPKGMGQGASGANVLTF.

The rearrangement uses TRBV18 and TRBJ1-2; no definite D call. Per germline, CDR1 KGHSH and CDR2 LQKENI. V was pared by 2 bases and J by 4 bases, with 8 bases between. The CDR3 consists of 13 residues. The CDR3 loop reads CASSPTQTYGYTF. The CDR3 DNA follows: TGTGCCAGCTCACCAACACAGACCTATGGCTACACCTTC.

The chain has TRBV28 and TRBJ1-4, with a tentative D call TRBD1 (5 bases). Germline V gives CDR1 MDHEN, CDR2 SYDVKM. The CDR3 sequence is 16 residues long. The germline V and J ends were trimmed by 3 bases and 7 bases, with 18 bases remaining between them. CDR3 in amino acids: CASSFKPSRVGEKLFF. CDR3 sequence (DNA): TGTGCCAGCAGTTTTAAACCGAGCAGGGTTGGTGAAAAACTGTTTTTT.

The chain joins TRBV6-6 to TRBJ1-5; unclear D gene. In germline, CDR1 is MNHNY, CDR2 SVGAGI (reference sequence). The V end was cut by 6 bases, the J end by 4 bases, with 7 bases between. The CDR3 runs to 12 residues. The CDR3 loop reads CASREINQPQHF. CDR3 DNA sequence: TGTGCCAGCAGAGAGATTAATCAGCCCCAGCATTTT.

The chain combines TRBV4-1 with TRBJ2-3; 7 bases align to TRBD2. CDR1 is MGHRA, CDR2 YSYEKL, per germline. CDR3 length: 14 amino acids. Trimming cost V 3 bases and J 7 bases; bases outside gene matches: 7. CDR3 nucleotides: TGCGCCAGCAGCCAGGACACGGGGGGAAATACGCAGTATTTT. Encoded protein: CASSQDTGGNTQYF.

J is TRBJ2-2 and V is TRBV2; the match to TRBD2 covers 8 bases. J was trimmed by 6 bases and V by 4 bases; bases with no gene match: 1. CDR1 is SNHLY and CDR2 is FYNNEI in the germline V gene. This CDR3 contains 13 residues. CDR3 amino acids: CASSAGGAGELFF. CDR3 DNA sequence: TGTGCCAGCAGTGCCGGGGGGGCCGGGGAGCTGTTTTTT.

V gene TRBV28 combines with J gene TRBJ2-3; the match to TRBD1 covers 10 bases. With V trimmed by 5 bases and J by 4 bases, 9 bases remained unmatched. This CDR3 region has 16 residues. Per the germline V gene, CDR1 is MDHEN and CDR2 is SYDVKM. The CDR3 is CASSPARQGAADTQYF. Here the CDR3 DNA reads TGTGCCAGCAGTCCTGCTCGACAGGGGGCCGCAGATACGCAGTATTTT.